These T cell receptor beta chains were read from a single sample in a study of T cell responses to AZD1222 COVID-19 vaccine. TCRdb keeps only in-frame clones here, not all; method: immunoSEQ multiplex PCR. Among about 120,000 clones listed, approximately 88% were seen once. This specimen consisted of peripheral blood, obtained on day 0 of AZD1222 vaccination. The receptors come from an adult in good health. The CDR3 runs from the conserved cysteine through the conserved F or W.

TRBJ1-2,TRBV6-5,CASRPNTGGTGGYTF
TRBJ1-1,TRBV6-1,CASSDYGQRNTEAFF
TRBJ2-2,TRBV3-1/TRBV3-2,CASSRTGELFF
TRBJ2-5,TRBV9,CASSVVGGPPETQYF
TRBJ2-7,TRBV4-3,CASSQDIASPYEQYF
TRBJ2-7,TRBV3-1/TRBV3-2,CASSQYSHGIYEQYF
TRBJ1-1,TRBV6-1,CASSEALVHTEAFF
TRBJ1-2,TRBV5-1,CASSLTDYGYTF
TRBJ1-1,TRBV2,CASTPDRGMATEAFF
TRBJ2-5,TRBV24-1,CATSDGVLKGETQYF
TRBJ1-1,TRBV6-5,CASSYGFRGAGEAFF
TRBJ1-2,TRBV6-2/TRBV6-3,CASSLFDTYYGYTF
TRBJ2-3,TRBV9,CASSAREGSVDTQYF
TRBJ2-3,TRBV7-2,CASSLTWGGSTDTQYF
TRBJ2-7,TRBV11-1,CASSSNLQASSYEQYF
TRBJ1-2,TRBV11-2,CASSSLTGNYGYTF
TRBJ2-7,TRBV28,CASRSTGGEQYF
TRBJ2-2,TRBV18,CASSPGQGIGELFF
TRBJ1-1,TRBV4-1,CASSPRGGMQVTEAFF
TRBJ1-2,TRBV9,CASSGGGGYTF
TRBJ2-1,TRBV4-3,CASSQDIAGDYNEQFF
TRBJ1-2,TRBV19,CASSKPPGQPFYGYTF
TRBJ1-1,TRBV19,CASSRELNTEAFF
TRBJ1-1,TRBV4-3,CASSQGMGGEAFF
TRBJ2-2,TRBV7-3,CASSLPKYTGELFF
TRBJ1-3,TRBV2,CASNNGGRTNTIYF
TRBJ2-1,TRBV5-1,CASMLRGNNEQFF
TRBJ1-5,TRBV10-2,CASRPGASNQPQHF
TRBJ1-1,TRBV9,CASSRTGVNTEAFF
TRBJ2-5,TRBV7-2,CASSFNRGETQYF
TRBJ2-7,TRBV27,CASSASAYYEQYF
TRBJ1-5,TRBV21-1,CASSKEGDGPTVNQPQHF
TRBJ1-1,TRBV11-2,CASGGSNTEAFF
TRBJ2-7,TRBV29-1,CSGSGSPIGSSYEQYF
TRBJ1-1,TRBV5-4,CASSLFLNTEAFF
TRBJ1-1,TRBV5-6,CASSLEILMNTEAFF
TRBJ2-3,TRBV10-2,CASSEDRLAGGLADTQYF
TRBJ2-4,TRBV6-2/TRBV6-3,CASSPDSAKNIQYF
TRBJ1-1,TRBV2,CASRSRQGANSAFF
TRBJ2-3,TRBV4-3,CASSQDLYRLGQGDWDTQYF
TRBJ1-6,TRBV11-2,CASSFFGPDSPLHF
TRBJ2-5,TRBV6-5,CASGLQGLQETQYF
TRBJ1-3,TRBV5-4,CASSLGRSNTIYF
TRBJ2-7,TRBV2,CASSSDSVYEQYF
TRBJ2-7,TRBV6-2/TRBV6-3,CASSTTSRDSEQYF
TRBJ1-1,TRBV6-2/TRBV6-3,CASSTSQGRDEAFF
TRBJ1-2,TRBV7-6,CASSSLDRGRDDGYTF
TRBJ1-4,TRBV2,CASSLDGGKLFF
TRBJ2-2,TRBV13,CASLKILRGSYTGELFF
TRBJ2-7,TRBV5-1,CASSLAEVSYEQYF
TRBJ2-1,TRBV25-1,CASSRDSSYNEQFF
TRBJ1-5,TRBV5-1,CASSPTGGQPQHF
TRBJ1-2,TRBV7-6,CASSPDEGYGYTF